A single sample gave rise to the 26 T cell receptor beta chains below, sequenced in a study of vaccination and CD4 T cells after COVID-19 (dated 2022 in TCRdb). Libraries were constructed by PCR. Instrument on record: Illumina iSeq 100. At the Johns Hopkins FTIC core, DNA from the cultured CD4+ T cells underwent TCR sequencing with the Oncomine TCR Beta short-read assay. Through fastp at Q25 and MiXCR, TCRdb rebuilt clones from the public reads, retaining in-frame beta chains. CDR3 protein sequences are deduplicated, and each keeps its most common genes and DNA. Recorded for this sample are some 12,000 distinct CDR3 sequences; approximately 20% of them occurred a single time. In total, the top ten clones hold roughly 12% of the sample. Antigens of these TCRs are unknown. In light of the paper, this sample's treatment or condition label describes: roughly 11-day PBMC culture with coronavirus spike peptide pools or control peptides (ViraFEST assay).

Sequences were derived from CD4+ T cells from blood, cultured in vitro, sampled after SARS-CoV-2 vaccination. The receptors originated from a human donor who had recovered from COVID-19.

This clonotype is termed medium-sized. This CDR3 is CSATSLETQYF. The DNA of the CDR3 is TGCAGTGCAACCAGCCTGGAGACCCAGTACTTC. The chain has TRBV20-1 and TRBJ2-5; D remains ambiguous. The length of the CDR3 is 11 residues. Germline CDR1 DFQATT, CDR2 SNEGSKA (reference sequence). V dropped 6 bases and J dropped 5 bases, with 10 bases sitting between them.

The J gene is TRBJ1-1, the V gene TRBV6-1; D may be TRBD1 (6 bases). The germline V and J ends were trimmed by 3 bases and 2 bases, with 13 bases remaining between them. The germline CDR1 and CDR2 sequences are MNHNS and SASEGT. This CDR3 contains 15 residues. CDR3 loop: CASSEVPGVNTEAFF. CDR3 coding DNA: TGTGCCAGCAGTGAGGTGCCAGGGGTAAACACTGAAGCTTTCTTT.

The chain joins TRBV4-3 to TRBJ1-2, with D perhaps TRBD1 (6 bases). CDR3 length: 14 amino acids. Deletions cut 6 bases from V and 5 bases from J, with 16 bases between. The germline V gene has CDR1 LGHNA and CDR2 YSLEER. This CDR3 reads CASRQKTGSYGYTF. The CDR3 DNA is TGCGCCAGCAGGCAAAAGACAGGAAGTTATGGCTACACCTTC.

This clonotype was observed a few times. The CDR3 is CATSRRTGGYNEQYF. The DNA of the CDR3 is TGTGCCACCAGCAGGAGGACAGGGGGCTACAACGAGCAGTACTTC. V gene TRBV15 combines with J gene TRBJ2-7, with 11 bases fitting TRBD1. Per the germline V gene, CDR1 is LNHNV and CDR2 is YYDKDF (reference sequence). V lost 3 bases and J lost 5; bases outside the gene matches: 6. The CDR3 covers 15 residues.

This rearrangement joins TRBV30 to TRBJ1-5; a possible D gene is TRBD1 (5 bases). The V and J ends lost 2 bases and 1 base respectively, with 12 bases between them. This CDR3 is 15 amino acids long. Germline lookup yields CDR1 GTSNPN and CDR2 SVGIG (reference sequence). DNA for the CDR3: TGTGCCTGGAGTTTCGGGACTGCAAGCAATCAGCCCCAGCATTTT. Translating it yields CAWSFGTASNQPQHF.

Concerning this clonotype: Germline and junction disagree at one end, which may indicate a read error. The chain links TRBV7-7 to TRBJ2-5; 10 nucleotides agree with TRBD2. The CDR3 runs 16 residues. Germline V CDR1 and CDR2: SSHAT, FNYEAQ (reference sequence). The DNA for the CDR3 is TGTGCTAGCAGCTTCACAGCGGGAGGGCCGAGAGAGACCCAGTACTTC. It translates to CASSFTAGGPRETQYF.

The sample holds a few counts of this clonotype. The chain links TRBV18 to TRBJ2-7; the match to TRBD1 covers 8 bases. CDR3 length: 16 amino acids. CDR1 KGHSH and CDR2 LQKENI come from the germline V gene. With 2 bases clipped from V and 0 bases from J, the junction kept 6 bases outside the gene matches. The CDR3 reads CASSPDRGARSYEQYF. The CDR3 DNA is TGTGCCAGCTCACCAGACAGGGGTGCTCGCTCCTACGAGCAGTACTTC.

This chain connects TRBV7-9 to TRBJ1-4; a possible D gene is TRBD1 (5 bases). The CDR3 has 14 residues. Trimming removed 0 bases at V and 7 bases at J, with 9 bases between. Germline V gives CDR1 SEHNR, CDR2 FQNEAQ (reference sequence). The CDR3: CASSLAGGGEKLFF. CDR3 in DNA: TGTGCCAGCAGCTTAGCGGGGGGAGGTGAAAAACTGTTTTTT.

This chain joins TRBV28 and TRBJ2-3; TRBD1 might be the D (5 bases). The CDR3 covers 17 residues. V lost 3 bases, J lost 2 bases, and 18 bases lay in between. Germline V gene sequence: CDR1 MDHEN, CDR2 SYDVKM. The CDR3 nucleotides are TGTGCCAGCAGTTTCTCCAACCACACAGGAGTCACAGATACGCAGTATTTT. It yields the protein CASSFSNHTGVTDTQYF.

V usage is TRBV30 and J usage is TRBJ1-1; weak D call: TRBD1 (6 bases). The V gene lost 4 bases and the J gene lost 5 bases, with 17 bases spanning the gap. This CDR3 has 14 residues. Looked up from germline, CDR1 is GTSNPN and CDR2 is SVGIG (reference sequence). The CDR3 spells CAWNARGPGTEAFF. Written as DNA, the CDR3 is TGTGCCTGGAACGCCAGGGGACCAGGTACTGAAGCTTTCTTT.

A few counts support this clonotype. The rearrangement joins TRBV28 to TRBJ2-1; TRBD2 agrees at 9 bases. Germline V gene lookup returns CDR1 MDHEN and CDR2 SYDVKM. Trimming cost V 8 bases and J 3 bases; bases outside gene matches: 20. The CDR3 is 19 amino acids. DNA for the CDR3: TGTGCCAGCGTTCCCCCGCTCTGGCGGGAGGGCCTTGGCTACAATGAGCAGTTCTTC. Amino acids: CASVPPLWREGLGYNEQFF.

The DNA of the CDR3 is TGTGCCAGCAGTGAGGGGACAGGGAACTACGAGCAGTACTTC. Translated, it gives CASSEGTGNYEQYF. The chain is built from TRBV2 and TRBJ2-7; 9 nucleotides agree with TRBD1. The J segment lost 3 bases and the V segment lost 3 bases, leaving 3 bases of the junction unmatched. Germline V gene data show CDR1 as SNHLY and CDR2 as FYNNEI. The CDR3 is made up of 14 amino acids.

This clonotype is medium-sized in the sample. The chain couples TRBV19 to TRBJ1-2, with D uncertain. Germline CDR1 is LNHDA and CDR2 is SQIVND (reference sequence). The length of the CDR3 is 14 residues. V lost 7 bases to trimming and J lost 0 bases, with 12 bases between them. CDR3 nucleotides: TGTGCCAGTAAGGGTTTTGGAGCTAACTATGGCTACACCTTC. It translates to CASKGFGANYGYTF.

This CDR3 is CATGTSASQETQYF. CDR3 bases: TGTGCCACCGGGACTAGCGCCTCTCAAGAGACCCAGTACTTC. V is TRBV24-1 and J is TRBJ2-5, with 10 positions matching TRBD2. Germline-derived CDR1 and CDR2 are KGHDR and SFDVKD. This CDR3 region has 14 residues. J was trimmed by 2 bases and V by 9 bases; bases with no gene match: 5.

A remark on this clonotype: One junction end disagrees with the germline gene, perhaps due to a read error. J is TRBJ2-3 and V is TRBV5-4; D is uncertain. Germline loops: CDR1 SGHNT, CDR2 YYREEE (reference sequence). The CDR3 length is 13 residues. CDR3 nucleotide sequence: TGTGCCAGCAGCCCCTTAGGAGCAGATACGAAGTATTTT. Amino acid sequence: CASSPLGADTKYF.

The chain uses TRBV20-1 and TRBJ1-5; D may be TRBD1 (5 bases). Trimming left V 7 bases short and J 3 bases short, with 16 bases between. Germline CDR1 is DFQATT and CDR2 is SNEGSKA (reference sequence). The CDR3 runs to 14 residues. Here the CDR3 reads CSGFAGQLNQPQHF. In DNA, the CDR3 is TGCAGTGGTTTTGCGGGGCAGCTCAATCAGCCCCAGCATTTT.

This clonotype is deemed medium-sized. The chain has TRBV7-6 and TRBJ2-7; no definite D call. This CDR3 is built from 15 residues. V dropped 0 bases and J dropped 0 bases, with 9 bases sitting between them. Germline values: CDR1 SGHVS, CDR2 FNYEAQ. The CDR3 DNA follows: TGTGCCAGCAGCTTAGCGGCGAAGAGCTCCTACGAGCAGTACTTC. Its protein is CASSLAAKSSYEQYF.

This clonotype came up a few times. The chain carries TRBV6-1 and TRBJ2-2; a possible D gene is TRBD2 (6 bases). Per the germline V gene, CDR1 is MNHNS and CDR2 is SASEGT. Between the trimmed V and J ends, which lost 6 bases and 5 bases, there was a span of 19 bases. The CDR3 extends over 16 amino acids. The CDR3 DNA reads TGTGCCAGCAGAACCCATCCCCGGGGGAATACCGGGGAGCTGTTTTTT. Translation: CASRTHPRGNTGELFF.

This clonotype turned up a few times. The V gene is TRBV12-3 or TRBV12-4, the J gene TRBJ2-1; 8 nucleotides line up with TRBD2. CDR3 size: 12 residues. Germline trimming cut 6 bases from V and 13 bases from J; bases unmatched to any gene: 8. CDR3 amino acids: CASRSGTRNQFF. CDR3 DNA sequence: TGTGCCAGCAGGAGCGGGACTAGGAATCAGTTCTTC.

Points on this clonotype: A much larger clone sits a single nucleotide away, making a read error possible. The V and J genes are TRBV6-2 or TRBV6-3 and TRBJ1-2; perhaps TRBD1 as D (6 bases). The CDR3 length is 13 residues. CDR1 is MNHEY and CDR2 is SVGEGT in the germline V gene. The CDR3 loop reads CASSSNTGTGNTF. For the CDR3, the DNA is TGTGCCAGCAGTTCGAACACAGGGACTGGCAACACCTTC.

By share, this clonotype ranks as large (0.1 to 1%). For the CDR3, the DNA is TGCAGTGCTTTCGTTCGAATGGGCGGGCCTGACGGAAGGGTTCAGTACTTC. Its protein is CSAFVRMGGPDGRVQYF. V and J are TRBV20-1 and TRBJ2-4; TRBD2 is a possible D gene (5 bases). CDR1 and CDR2 (germline): DFQATT, SNEGSKA (reference sequence). Deletions cut 5 bases from V and 11 bases from J, with 31 bases between. The CDR3 extends over 17 amino acids.

In this sample, this clonotype turned up a few times. The V and J genes are TRBV20-1 and TRBJ2-1, with a tentative D call TRBD2 (7 bases). CDR3 size: 15 residues. V was pared by 5 bases and J by 5 bases, with 19 bases between. Germline values: CDR1 DFQATT, CDR2 SNEGSKA (reference sequence). CDR3 in amino acids: CSAWGGASGDNEQFF. As DNA, the CDR3 is TGCAGTGCTTGGGGGGGGGCTAGCGGCGACAATGAGCAGTTCTTC.

This clonotype was recorded a few times. The J gene is TRBJ1-5, the V gene TRBV19; TRBD1 agrees at 8 bases. This CDR3 contains 19 residues. Germline CDR1 reads LNHDA; CDR2 reads SQIVND (reference sequence). J lost 0 bases, V lost 7 bases, and 17 bases had no gene match. Written as DNA, the CDR3 is TGTGCCAGTAATGCGGGGCCCGGGACAGGAGGAGCTAGCAATCAGCCCCAGCATTTT. Residues: CASNAGPGTGGASNQPQHF.

J is TRBJ2-3 and V is TRBV19; 9 bases map to TRBD1. The CDR3 is 15 residues long. Trimming at V came to 3 bases and at J to 2 bases, leaving 3 bases not matched to a gene. Germline CDR1 and CDR2: LNHDA and SQIVND (reference sequence). CDR3 loop: CASSMGDRVTDTQYF. As DNA, the CDR3 is TGTGCCAGTAGTATGGGGGACAGGGTCACAGATACGCAGTATTTT.

This clonotype appeared a few times. The chain has TRBV7-2 and TRBJ2-7, with 12 nucleotides matching TRBD2. Germline lookup yields CDR1 SGHTA and CDR2 FQGNSA. Trimming removed 5 bases from V and 4 bases from J; junction bases left unmatched: 12. CDR3 length: 17 residues. CDR3 coding DNA: TGTGCCAGCAGCCAAGGCCCCGGACTAGCGGGACGATACGAGCAGTACTTC. Amino acid sequence: CASSQGPGLAGRYEQYF.

The V and J genes are TRBV11-3 and TRBJ2-3; 7 bases are shared with TRBD2. With 4 bases clipped from V and 10 bases from J, the junction kept 11 bases outside the gene matches. Germline assignment: CDR1 SGHNT and CDR2 YENEEA. The CDR3 has 14 amino acids. This CDR3 reads CASSSSGPFGAQYF. Here the CDR3 DNA reads TGTGCCAGCAGCTCTAGCGGACCATTCGGGGCGCAGTATTTT.